The clone carrying this T cell receptor (beta chain) is a singleton in its sample. Its matching antigen is unknown. The sample belongs to a study of TIL therapy for anti-PD-1-resistant metastatic lung cancer. Looking at the study overall: Median patient age was 54, ranging roughly 38-75 years. A handful of tumors were EGFR-mutant and two were ALK-rearranged.

Described time point: pre-treatment sample, taken before nivolumab and TIL therapy. Most excised metastases sampled were pleural nodules or supraclavicular lymph nodes. Patients then received nivolumab; progressors got lymphodepletion, TIL and IL-2. Findings and caveats of the study: TIL cultures after expansion showed higher clonality and lower diversity than baseline tumor (median about 6% vs 30%).

CDR1 is MNHEY, CDR2 SVGAGI, per germline. V was pared by 0 bases and J by 2 bases, with 10 bases between. CDR3 length: 15 residues. Sequencing used immunoSEQ v3. Produced via immunoSEQ multiplex PCR; TCRdb's table is partial and in-frame only. The sample includes some 90,000 clones, less than 70% of them seen just once. V usage is TRBV6-5 and J usage is TRBJ2-5, with D possibly matching TRBD2 (6 bases). The TCR comes from a person aged 25-79 years with non-small cell lung cancer. The material sequenced was tumor tissue, taken at baseline. CDR3 region: CASSYSRREQETQYF. Written as DNA, the CDR3 is TGTGCCAGCAGTTACTCACGGCGGGAACAAGAGACCCAGTACTTC.